These T cell receptor beta chains were read from a single sample in a study of cytomegalovirus exposure and HLA in healthy donors. Clones were sequenced by immunoSEQ multiplex PCR, and TCRdb holds only the in-frame ones, with some missing. The table records more than 95,000 clones, about three quarters of them present only once. The sequenced sample was PBMCs. The source of these receptors is a male donor in good health and CMV-seronegative. Each CDR3 is given with its conserved first and last residue. A D gene is named only where the DNA matches it firmly. Part of the rows lack a size; the others show once, few, many or a class for expanded clones.

.	.	TRBV11-2	TRBJ2-7	CASSFQPGGYYEQYF	TGTGCCAGCAGCTTTCAACCGGGGGGCTATTACGAGCAGTACTTC
TRBD2	many	TRBV19	TRBJ2-7	CASSRLAGGYEQYF	TGTGCCAGTAGCAGACTAGCGGGAGGCTACGAGCAGTACTTC
TRBD1	few	TRBV6-1	TRBJ1-1	CASRAGQGLNTEAFF	TGTGCCAGCAGGGCGGGACAGGGCTTGAACACTGAAGCTTTCTTT
.	.	TRBV2	TRBJ1-4	CASSEWAGDNEKLFF	TGTGCCAGCAGTGAGTGGGCGGGCGATAATGAAAAACTGTTTTTT
TRBD2	.	TRBV7-9	TRBJ2-7	CASSFSGGEYEQYF	TGTGCCAGCAGCTTTAGCGGGGGCGAATACGAGCAGTACTTC
.	.	TRBV5-4	TRBJ1-1	CASSLRRVGEAFF	TGTGCCAGCAGCTTGCGCAGGGTGGGCGAAGCTTTCTTT
.	.	TRBV18	TRBJ2-2	CASSRDGRLTGRGTGELFF	TGTGCCAGCTCACGGGACGGACGCTTGACCGGGAGAGGAACCGGGGAGCTGTTTTTT
.	once	TRBV2	TRBJ2-5	CASTQEETQYF	TGTGCCAGCACACAGGAAGAGACCCAGTACTTC
TRBD1	few	TRBV5-6	TRBJ1-1	CASNPSPVTGEAFF	TGTGCCAGCAACCCATCTCCGGTGACAGGGGAAGCTTTCTTT
.	.	TRBV21-1	TRBJ2-7	CASSKALIQGPYEQYF	TGTGCCAGCAGCAAAGCCTTAATACAGGGCCCCTACGAGCAGTACTTC
TRBD2	.	TRBV11-1	TRBJ2-2	CASSLAVTSGRNTGELFF	TGTGCCAGCAGCTTAGCCGTCACTAGCGGGCGAAACACCGGGGAGCTGTTTTTT
TRBD2	.	TRBV6-4	TRBJ2-3	CASRGEAGGLDTQYF	TGTGCCAGCAGAGGAGAGGCGGGGGGCCTGGATACGCAGTATTTT
.	few	TRBV28	TRBJ2-5	CASSLLVVTGETQYF	TGTGCCAGCAGTTTATTAGTGGTGACGGGAGAGACCCAGTACTTC
TRBD1	many	TRBV7-8	TRBJ1-1	CASSPRDRGSNTEAFF	TGTGCCAGCAGCCCACGAGACAGGGGTTCGAACACTGAAGCTTTCTTT
.	.	TRBV28	TRBJ1-5	CASSFLTANQPQHF	TGTGCCAGCAGTTTTTTGACAGCGAATCAGCCCCAGCATTTT
TRBD1	.	TRBV4-1	TRBJ1-1	CASSRFTGEQAFF	TGCGCCAGCAGCCGATTCACAGGGGAGCAAGCTTTCTTT
.	few	TRBV6-5	TRBJ1-3	CASSYRGSGNTIYF	TGTGCCAGCAGTTACAGGGGCTCTGGAAACACCATATATTTT
TRBD2	.	TRBV7-3	TRBJ2-1	CASSIGREYNEQFF	TGTGCCAGCTCGATCGGGAGGGAATACAATGAGCAGTTCTTC
TRBD2	once	TRBV9	TRBJ2-1	CASSASPGGNEQFF	TGTGCCAGCAGCGCGTCCCCGGGAGGGAATGAGCAGTTCTTC
TRBD2	.	TRBV28	TRBJ2-3	CASSIRTSGTTDTQYF	TGTGCCAGCAGCATCCGGACTAGCGGAACCACAGATACGCAGTATTTT
TRBD2	.	TRBV5-1	TRBJ2-5	CASSLGASGDRETQYF	TGCGCCAGCAGCTTGGGGGCTAGCGGGGACCGGGAGACCCAATACTTC
TRBD1	.	TRBV2	TRBJ2-2	CASTSGQGYTGELFF	TGTGCCAGCACTTCCGGACAGGGGTACACCGGGGAGCTGTTTTTT
.	.	TRBV10-2	TRBJ2-2	CASSLSPYTGELFF	TGCGCCAGCAGCCTTTCCCCCTACACCGGGGAGCTGTTTTTT
.	.	TRBV19	TRBJ2-5	CASSMAGSGETQYF	TGTGCCAGTAGTATGGCGGGGAGTGGAGAGACCCAGTACTTC
TRBD1	.	TRBV5-1	TRBJ2-7	CASSPGQRTYEQYF	TGCGCCAGCAGCCCGGGACAGAGAACGTACGAGCAGTACTTC
TRBD1	.	TRBV30	TRBJ2-7	CAWTSGTGAYEQYF	TGTGCCTGGACCTCCGGGACAGGGGCCTACGAGCAGTACTTC
.	.	TRBV15	TRBJ2-1	CATSRDLLYEQFF	TGTGCCACCAGCAGAGATCTGCTATATGAGCAGTTCTTC
TRBD1	few	TRBV7-8	TRBJ2-2	CASSLEAGGWDTGELFF	TGTGCCAGCAGCTTAGAAGCAGGGGGCTGGGACACCGGGGAGCTGTTTTTT
.	.	TRBV10-3	TRBJ1-1	CATTEDTEAFF	TGTGCCACAACTGAGGACACTGAAGCTTTCTTT
.	.	TRBV7-3	TRBJ1-1	CASSNSGQGLSEAFF	TGTGCCAGCAGCAACTCCGGCCAGGGATTATCTGAAGCTTTCTTT
.	.	TRBV30	TRBJ2-7	CARRDIEYF	TGTGCCCGCAGGGACATTGAGTACTTC
.	.	TRBV4-3	TRBJ1-3	CASSQERGSSGNTIYF	TGCGCCAGCAGCCAAGAAAGGGGCTCCTCTGGAAACACCATATATTTT
.	.	TRBV30	TRBJ1-3	CAWSVVGNSGNTIYF	TGTGCCTGGAGTGTAGTCGGGAACTCTGGAAACACCATATATTTT
TRBD2	.	TRBV30	TRBJ2-3	CAWRLAGGSSTDTQYF	TGTGCCTGGAGGCTAGCGGGAGGGTCTAGCACAGATACGCAGTATTTT
.	.	TRBV6-1	TRBJ1-5	CASSEGVGSQPQHF	TGTGCCAGCAGTGAAGGAGTCGGTAGCCAGCCCCAGCATTTT
TRBD1	.	TRBV27	TRBJ1-3	CASSPRTGVNTIYF	TGTGCCAGCAGTCCAAGGACAGGGGTAAACACCATATATTTT
.	.	TRBV27	TRBJ2-7	CASSLQTGTTTYEQYF	TGTGCCAGCAGTCTCCAGACCGGAACTACCACCTACGAGCAGTACTTC
TRBD2	.	TRBV5-1	TRBJ2-1	CASRPTSGRDNEQFF	TGCGCCAGCAGGCCGACTAGCGGGAGGGACAATGAGCAGTTCTTC
.	.	TRBV12-5	TRBJ2-7	CASGLDGSSYEQYF	TGTGCTAGTGGTTTGGACGGGAGCTCCTACGAGCAGTACTTC
TRBD1	.	TRBV11-3	TRBJ1-1	CASSYRGGAVSTEAFF	TGTGCCAGCAGCTACCGAGGGGGCGCTGTGAGCACTGAAGCTTTCTTT
TRBD1	few	TRBV4-3	TRBJ2-7	CASSRRTGAYEQYF	TGCGCCAGCAGCCGTAGAACAGGGGCCTACGAGCAGTACTTC
TRBD2	.	TRBV4-2	TRBJ2-5	CASSQTLAGVETQYF	TGTGCCAGCAGCCAAACCCTAGCGGGAGTAGAGACCCAGTACTTC
.	.	TRBV29-1	TRBJ2-1	CSAEPSSYNEQFF	TGCAGCGCTGAACCGAGCTCCTACAATGAGCAGTTCTTC
.	.	TRBV29-1	TRBJ2-2	CSVEEGWGDTGELFF	TGCAGCGTTGAAGAGGGATGGGGGGACACCGGGGAGCTGTTTTTT
.	.	TRBV4-2	TRBJ1-1	CASSLQEVNTEAFF	TGTGCCAGCAGCCTCCAGGAGGTGAACACTGAAGCTTTCTTT
TRBD1	.	TRBV19	TRBJ1-1	CASSGQGGTEAFF	TGTGCCAGTAGTGGTCAGGGGGGCACTGAAGCTTTCTTT